This T cell receptor beta chain was identified during a study of cytomegalovirus exposure and HLA in healthy donors. About the study: As an earlier analysis found, 150 million to 200 million T cells yielded about 100 million unique TCR beta sequences.

CDR3 size: 15 residues. Germline V gives CDR1 MDHEN, CDR2 SYDVKM. After removal of 1 base from V and 5 bases from J, the junction contained 7 bases not matched to a gene. PCR involved 60 Vbeta and 13 Jbeta primers. Sequencing was performed with immunoSEQ multiplex PCR; in TCRdb, only in-frame clones are kept and a portion is missing. This table has 65,000 to 85,000 clones, 78% appearing once. Healthy bone marrow donors made up the donor group. Regarding the study as a whole: Some V segments could not be told apart, so they were left out, TRBV6-2 and TRBV6-3 among them. Some TCR beta chains (roughly 160 of them) were listed as cytomegalovirus-associated.

With respect to this clone: Antigen specificity is unknown.

The chain joins TRBV28 to TRBJ1-1, with TRBD1 identical over 7 bases. The sequence was collected from a woman aged 40 to 55 in good health and CMV-seropositive. Sequenced: PBMCs. CDR3 residues: CASSLYSDRATEAFF. The CDR3 DNA is TGTGCCAGCAGTTTATACTCAGACAGGGCTACTGAAGCTTTCTTT.